Listed below are T cell receptor beta chains from one sample, sequenced in a study of control samples from healthy donors and cancer patients. Generated by immunoSEQ multiplex PCR, the TCRdb table keeps only in-frame clones and is missing some. The repertoire has 130,000 or so clones, roughly 86% of them found once; the top ten carry approximately 8%. The sample taken for sequencing was PBMCs. These receptor sequences come from a man between 45 and 60 years old with head and neck cancer. The CDR3 runs from the conserved cysteine through the conserved F or W. Fields, in order: CDR3 DNA, CDR3 protein, clone size, V gene, D gene, J gene. A D gene is named only where the DNA matches it firmly. Rows may omit the clone size; those that give it use once, few, many or a size class.

DNA: TGTGCCACCAGCAGGGGGACAGGTTACAATGAGCAGTTCTTC; CDR3: CATSRGTGYNEQFF; size: NA; V: TRBV15; D: TRBD1; J: TRBJ2-1
DNA: TGTGCCAGCTGTGCAGGGGGTTTCTCTGGAAACACCATATATTTT; CDR3: CASCAGGFSGNTIYF; size: once; V: TRBV19; D: TRBD1; J: TRBJ1-3
DNA: TGTGCCTGGAGTCAGCGGGAAAGGGATACGCAGTATTTT; CDR3: CAWSQRERDTQYF; size: few; V: TRBV30; D: TRBD2; J: TRBJ2-3
DNA: TGCGCCAGCAGTCCGGGACAGAACTATGGCTACACCTTC; CDR3: CASSPGQNYGYTF; size: NA; V: TRBV10-1; D: TRBD1; J: TRBJ1-2
DNA: TGTGCCAGCTCACATTACAATCAGCCCCAGCATTTT; CDR3: CASSHYNQPQHF; size: NA; V: TRBV18; D: NA; J: TRBJ1-5
DNA: TGTGCCAGCAGCGTAGCGGGACAGGGTACCGGAAACACCATATATTTT; CDR3: CASSVAGQGTGNTIYF; size: NA; V: TRBV9; D: TRBD1; J: TRBJ1-3
DNA: TGTGCCTGGAGATCGGCGGCCAGGAGCTCCTACGAGCAGTACTTC; CDR3: CAWRSAARSSYEQYF; size: NA; V: TRBV30; D: NA; J: TRBJ2-7
DNA: TGTGCCAGCAGTTCGAACTACGGGGATTCACCCCTCCACTTT; CDR3: CASSSNYGDSPLHF; size: NA; V: TRBV14; D: NA; J: TRBJ1-6
DNA: TGTGCCAGCGAGAAGGGGCCAAGCTCCTACAATGAGCAGTTCTTC; CDR3: CASEKGPSSYNEQFF; size: NA; V: TRBV6-5; D: NA; J: TRBJ2-1
DNA: TGTGCCAGCAGGCTTTCAGGGTCCTTTCAAGAGACCCAGTACTTC; CDR3: CASRLSGSFQETQYF; size: NA; V: TRBV2; D: NA; J: TRBJ2-5
DNA: TGTGCCAGCAGTGACCGGGACACGGTTGAAAAACTGTTTTTT; CDR3: CASSDRDTVEKLFF; size: NA; V: TRBV6-1; D: NA; J: TRBJ1-4
DNA: TGCGCCAGCAGCTTAACAGGTTACAATCAGCCCCAGCATTTT; CDR3: CASSLTGYNQPQHF; size: NA; V: TRBV5-1; D: NA; J: TRBJ1-5
DNA: TGTGCCAGCAGTTACTCGGTAGCGGGGTCGCAACCCTCCTGGGAGCAGTACTTC; CDR3: CASSYSVAGSQPSWEQYF; size: NA; V: TRBV6-2/TRBV6-3; D: TRBD2; J: TRBJ2-7
DNA: TGCGCCAGCGGACCAGGGGGGGGGCGGCAGTTCTTC; CDR3: CASGPGGGRQFF; size: NA; V: TRBV5-1; D: NA; J: TRBJ2-1
DNA: TGTGCCAGCAGCTTGGCACAGGCCTACGAGCAGTACTTC; CDR3: CASSLAQAYEQYF; size: NA; V: TRBV5-4; D: NA; J: TRBJ2-7
DNA: TGTGCCAGCAGCAGAGACAGGAATTATGAGTTCTTC; CDR3: CASSRDRNYEFF; size: NA; V: TRBV7-2; D: NA; J: TRBJ2-1
DNA: TGTGCCAGCTCACCGACTGACTTGAACACTGAAGCTTTCTTT; CDR3: CASSPTDLNTEAFF; size: NA; V: TRBV18; D: NA; J: TRBJ1-1
DNA: TGCGCCAGCAGCTTGCTTACAGAGAACACTGAAGCTTTCTTT; CDR3: CASSLLTENTEAFF; size: NA; V: TRBV5-1; D: NA; J: TRBJ1-1
DNA: TGTGCCAGTAGTCCCACCGGGACAGTTGAAGCTTTCTTT; CDR3: CASSPTGTVEAFF; size: NA; V: TRBV19; D: TRBD1; J: TRBJ1-1
DNA: TGTGCCAGTAGTATGTATGGCAACAATGAGCAGTTCTTC; CDR3: CASSMYGNNEQFF; size: NA; V: TRBV19; D: NA; J: TRBJ2-1
DNA: TGTGCCAGCAGCCCTCTCATCGGGGGGAAGGCCAAAAACATTCAGTACTTC; CDR3: CASSPLIGGKAKNIQYF; size: NA; V: TRBV7-6; D: TRBD2; J: TRBJ2-4
DNA: TGTGCCAGCAGGAATACAGGGCAAGGCTACACCTTC; CDR3: CASRNTGQGYTF; size: NA; V: TRBV12-3/TRBV12-4; D: NA; J: TRBJ1-2
DNA: TGTGCCAGCAGGGACTTATACAATGAGCAGTTCTTC; CDR3: CASRDLYNEQFF; size: NA; V: TRBV2; D: NA; J: TRBJ2-1